This T cell receptor (beta chain) was sequenced in a study of blood T cell repertoires in COVID-19. Donors in Cohort 3 counted as recovered after two negative PCRs, clearance, or symptom resolution. V was pared by 4 bases and J by 8 bases, with 12 bases of the junction left unmatched. CDR1 and CDR2 (germline): MNHEY, SMNVEV (reference sequence). CDR3 length: 17 amino acids. Only in-frame clones appear in the TCRdb table, and some are missing; sequencing was by immunoSEQ multiplex PCR. In the table there are fewer than 200,000 clones, about four fifths of which are singletons. The genes are TRBV27 and TRBJ1-6; 9 nucleotides match TRBD1. The TCR comes from a man aged 60-69 years who had recovered from COVID-19. Material: PBMCs or T cells enriched from blood (not recorded which). CDR3 loop: CASSWGITGGTDSPLHF. CDR3 nucleotide sequence: TGTGCCAGCAGTTGGGGAATCACAGGGGGCACTGATTCACCCCTCCACTTT.